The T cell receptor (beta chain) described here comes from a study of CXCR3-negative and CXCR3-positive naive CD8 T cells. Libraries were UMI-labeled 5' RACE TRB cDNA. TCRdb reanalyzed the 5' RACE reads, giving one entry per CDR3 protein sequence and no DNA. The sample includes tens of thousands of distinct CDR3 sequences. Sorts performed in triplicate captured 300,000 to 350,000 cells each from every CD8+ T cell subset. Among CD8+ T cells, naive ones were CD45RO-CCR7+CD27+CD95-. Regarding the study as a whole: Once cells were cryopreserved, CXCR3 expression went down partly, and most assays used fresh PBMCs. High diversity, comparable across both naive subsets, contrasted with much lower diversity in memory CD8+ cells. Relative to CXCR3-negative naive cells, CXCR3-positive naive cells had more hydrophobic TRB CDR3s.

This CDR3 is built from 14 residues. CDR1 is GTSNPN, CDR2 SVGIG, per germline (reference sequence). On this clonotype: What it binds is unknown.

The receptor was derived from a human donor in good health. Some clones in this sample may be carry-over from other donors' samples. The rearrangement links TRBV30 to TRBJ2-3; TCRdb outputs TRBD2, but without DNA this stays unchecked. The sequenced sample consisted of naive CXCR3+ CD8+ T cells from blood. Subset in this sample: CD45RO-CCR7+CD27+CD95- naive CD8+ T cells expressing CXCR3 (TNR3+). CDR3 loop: CAWSVGGGTDTQYF.